A selection of T cell receptor beta chains follows, all from one sample in a study of T cells in pancreatic ductal adenocarcinoma. The repertoire was sequenced with immunoSEQ multiplex PCR; TCRdb's copy has only in-frame clones and lacks some. This table has 16,000 or so clones, around 91% appearing once. The sequenced material came from PBMCs. The receptors derive from a human donor with pancreatic ductal adenocarcinoma. Each CDR3 is given with its conserved first and last residue. D genes are given only for firm matches. Clone size is stated in some rows and not others, as once, few, many or a class when expanded.

few	TRBD1	TRBV4-3	TRBJ1-3	CASSQVTGGAGGNTIYF	TGCGCCAGCAGCCAAGTAACAGGGGGCGCCGGTGGAAACACCATATATTTT
-	-	TRBV5-1	TRBJ2-3	CASSPTSQPLATDTQYF	TGCGCCAGCAGCCCTACGTCACAGCCCTTAGCCACAGATACGCAGTATTTT
-	TRBD1	TRBV27	TRBJ2-1	CASSTRQGTSYNEQFF	TGTGCCAGCAGTACCAGACAGGGGACCTCCTACAATGAGCAGTTCTTC
once	-	TRBV27	TRBJ1-2	CASSFSLRGGTNYGYTF	TGTGCCAGCAGTTTTTCCTTGCGGGGGGGCACTAACTATGGCTACACCTTC
-	TRBD1	TRBV7-9	TRBJ1-4	CASSLNRGWTNEKLFF	TGTGCCAGCAGTCTTAACAGGGGGTGGACTAATGAAAAACTGTTTTTT
-	TRBD1	TRBV9	TRBJ1-3	CASSIGTGGGNTIYF	TGTGCCAGCAGCATTGGGACAGGGGGCGGAAACACCATATATTTT
-	TRBD1	TRBV11-2	TRBJ1-2	CASSLGQGQIWLGYTF	TGTGCCAGCAGCTTGGGACAGGGCCAAATCTGGTTAGGCTACACCTTC
-	-	TRBV6-1	TRBJ2-7	CASGGRGTSYEQYF	TGTGCCAGCGGGGGGAGGGGGACGTCCTACGAGCAGTACTTC
-	TRBD1	TRBV20-1	TRBJ2-3	CSGGFVDTQYF	TGTTCAGGGGGCTTCGTAGATACGCAGTATTTT
-	TRBD2	TRBV4-3	TRBJ2-3	CASSQDLRRASGSRDTQYF	TGCGCCAGCAGCCAAGATTTAAGACGGGCTAGCGGGAGTCGGGATACGCAGTATTTT
-	TRBD1	TRBV7-2	TRBJ1-4	CASSLVGTGGEKLFF	TGTGCCAGCAGCTTAGTTGGGACAGGGGGTGAAAAACTGTTTTTT
-	TRBD2	TRBV7-2	TRBJ2-2	CASSLPAGGPPPGELFF	TGTGCCAGCAGCTTACCAGCGGGAGGGCCTCCGCCCGGGGAGCTGTTTTTT
-	TRBD2	TRBV9	TRBJ2-5	CASSVSLAPQETQYF	TGTGCCAGCAGCGTATCACTAGCGCCCCAAGAGACCCAGTACTTC
-	TRBD1	TRBV12-5	TRBJ1-5	CASGLVGQGQPQHF	TGTGCTAGTGGTTTGGTGGGACAGGGTCAGCCCCAGCATTTT
-	-	TRBV9	TRBJ1-1	CASSVAGTPNTEAFF	TGTGCCAGCAGCGTAGCTGGGACACCTAACACTGAAGCTTTCTTT
-	-	TRBV28	TRBJ1-1	CASSSPGGGAGTEAFF	TGTGCCAGCAGTTCCCCGGGGGGGGGCGCAGGAACTGAAGCTTTCTTT
-	TRBD1	TRBV19	TRBJ1-1	CASSRSETGDTEAFF	TGTGCCAGTAGTCGTTCTGAGACAGGGGACACTGAAGCTTTCTTT
once	-	TRBV19	TRBJ2-3	CASSIPLGARSFSTDTQYF	TGTGCCAGTAGTATCCCGCTCGGGGCCAGAAGCTTTAGCACAGATACGCAGTATTTT
-	-	TRBV7-2	TRBJ2-7	CASSLGQGEGYEQYF	TGTGCCAGCAGCTTAGGGCAGGGAGAGGGCTACGAGCAGTACTTC
once	TRBD1	TRBV10-3	TRBJ2-7	CAITSPDRGQNEQYF	TGTGCCATCACGAGCCCTGACAGGGGGCAGAACGAGCAGTACTTC
-	-	TRBV5-1	TRBJ2-2	CASSLVQTRPGELFF	TGCGCCAGCAGCTTGGTCCAGACTAGACCCGGGGAGCTGTTTTTT
-	-	TRBV5-5	TRBJ1-6	CASSLVFRGHLNSPLHF	TGTGCCAGCAGCTTGGTATTTCGGGGACACCTTAATTCACCCCTCCACTTT
-	TRBD1	TRBV18	TRBJ1-6	CASSPLQGAGSPLHF	TGTGCCAGCTCACCACTACAGGGGGCAGGGTCACCCCTCCACTTT